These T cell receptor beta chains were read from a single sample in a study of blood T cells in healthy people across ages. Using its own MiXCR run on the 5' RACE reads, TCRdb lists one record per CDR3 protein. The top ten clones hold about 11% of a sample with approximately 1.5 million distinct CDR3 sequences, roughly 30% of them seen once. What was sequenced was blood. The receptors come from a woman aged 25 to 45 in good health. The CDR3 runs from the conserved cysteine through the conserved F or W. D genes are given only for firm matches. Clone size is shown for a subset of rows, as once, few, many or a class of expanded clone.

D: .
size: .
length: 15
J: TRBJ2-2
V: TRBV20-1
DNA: TGCAGTGCTAGCAACGGCGGCGTGAGCACCGGGGAGCTGTTTTTT
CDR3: CSASNGGVSTGELFF

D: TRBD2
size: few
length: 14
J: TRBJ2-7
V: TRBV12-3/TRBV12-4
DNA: TGTGCCAGCAGTTTCGGCGGGGGGCTCGACGAGCAGTACTTC
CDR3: CASSFGGGLDEQYF

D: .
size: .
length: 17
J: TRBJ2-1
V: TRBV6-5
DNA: TGTGCTAGCAGTCACGATCTAGTGGGAAGACCGTACAATGAGCAGTTCTTC
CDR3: CASSHDLVGRPYNEQFF

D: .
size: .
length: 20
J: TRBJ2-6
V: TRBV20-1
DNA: TGCAGTGCTAGAGATCTTCGCTCAGGGGAAGTGCTTGGTGGGGCCAACGTCCTGACTTTC
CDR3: CSARDLRSGEVLGGANVLTF

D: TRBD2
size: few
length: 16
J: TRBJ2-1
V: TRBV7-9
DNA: TGTGCCAGCAGTCCCAAGGGGCGGGGGACCTACAATGAGCAGTTCTTC
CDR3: CASSPKGRGTYNEQFF

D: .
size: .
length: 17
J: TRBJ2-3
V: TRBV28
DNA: TGTGCCAGCAGTCCCTACCACAGACAGAGTAACACAGATACGCAGTATTTT
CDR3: CASSPYHRQSNTDTQYF

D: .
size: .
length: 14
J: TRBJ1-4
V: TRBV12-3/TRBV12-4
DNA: TGTGCCAGCAGTTTGGGCAGTCCCCCCGAAAAACTGTTTTTT
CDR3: CASSLGSPPEKLFF

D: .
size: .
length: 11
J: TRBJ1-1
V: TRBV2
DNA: TGTGCCAGCAGTGAAGTGGGAATAGCCTTCTTT
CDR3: CASSEVGIAFF

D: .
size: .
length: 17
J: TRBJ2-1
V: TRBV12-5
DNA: TGTGCTAGTGGTTTGGTAATGGGTGGTGATTCCTACAATGAGCAGTTCTTC
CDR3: CASGLVMGGDSYNEQFF

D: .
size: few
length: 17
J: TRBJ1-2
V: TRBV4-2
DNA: TGTGCCAGCAGCCAAGATCTCCAGGGCGCAGGGTATTCTGGCTACACCTTC
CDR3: CASSQDLQGAGYSGYTF

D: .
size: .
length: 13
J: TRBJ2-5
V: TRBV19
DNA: TGTGCCAGTAGCCAGGACACATACAATGAGCAGTACTTC
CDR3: CASSQDTYNEQYF

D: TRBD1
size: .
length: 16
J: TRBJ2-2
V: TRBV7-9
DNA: TGTGCCAGCAGCTTAACAGGGGGCAGGATCACCGGGGAGCTGTTTTTT
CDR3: CASSLTGGRITGELFF

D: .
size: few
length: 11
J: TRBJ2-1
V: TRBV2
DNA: TGTGCCAGCAGTGAAGAACTTGAGCAGTTCTTC
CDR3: CASSEELEQFF

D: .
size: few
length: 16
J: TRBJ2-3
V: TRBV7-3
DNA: TGTGCCAGCAGCTTAAGTCTCAGGGCGGTTACAGATACGCAGTATTTT
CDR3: CASSLSLRAVTDTQYF

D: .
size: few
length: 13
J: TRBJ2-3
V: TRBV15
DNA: TGTGCCACCAGCAGGAGAGGTGGTGATACGCAGTATTTT
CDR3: CATSRRGGDTQYF

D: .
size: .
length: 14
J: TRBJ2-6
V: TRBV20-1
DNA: TGCAGTGCTTCCGGCAGATCTGGGGCCAACGTCCTGACTTTC
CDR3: CSASGRSGANVLTF

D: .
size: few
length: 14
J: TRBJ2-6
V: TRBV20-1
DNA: TGCAGTGCGGGGGGCGGCTCTGGGGCCAACGTCCTGACTTTC
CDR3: CSAGGGSGANVLTF

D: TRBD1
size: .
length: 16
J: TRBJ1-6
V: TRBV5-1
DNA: TGCGCCAGCAGGGAGGACAGGGGAGTGTGGAATTCACCCATCCACTTT
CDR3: CASREDRGVWNSPIHF

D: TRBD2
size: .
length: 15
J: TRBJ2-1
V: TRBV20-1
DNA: TGCAGTGCTAGAGTCCGGTCTAGCGGGAAAGGGGAGCAGTTCTTC
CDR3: CSARVRSSGKGEQFF

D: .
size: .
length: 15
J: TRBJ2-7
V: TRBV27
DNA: TGTGCCAGCAGCCCCTTCGGCGGGGCCGGCTACGAGCAGTACTTC
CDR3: CASSPFGGAGYEQYF

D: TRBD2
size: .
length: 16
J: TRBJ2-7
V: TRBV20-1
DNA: TGCAGTGCCCCCGGGACTAGCGGGATTCTTCGTTACGAGCAGTACTTC
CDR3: CSAPGTSGILRYEQYF

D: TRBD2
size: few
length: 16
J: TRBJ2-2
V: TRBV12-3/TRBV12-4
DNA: TGTGCCAGTGTTGAGCGACTAGCGGGTTTTACCGGGGAGCTGTTTTTT
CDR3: CASVERLAGFTGELFF